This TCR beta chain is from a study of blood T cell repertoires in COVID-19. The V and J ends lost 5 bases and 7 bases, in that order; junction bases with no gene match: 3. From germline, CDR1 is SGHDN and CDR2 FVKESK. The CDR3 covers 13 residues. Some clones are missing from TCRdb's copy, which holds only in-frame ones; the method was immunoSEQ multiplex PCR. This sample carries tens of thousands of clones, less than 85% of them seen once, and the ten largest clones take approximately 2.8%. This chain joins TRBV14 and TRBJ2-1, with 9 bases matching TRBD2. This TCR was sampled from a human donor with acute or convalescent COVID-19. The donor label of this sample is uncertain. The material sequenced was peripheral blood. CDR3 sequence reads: CASSIAGENEQFF. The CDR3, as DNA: TGTGCCAGCAGCATAGCGGGGGAGAATGAGCAGTTCTTC.